This T cell receptor (beta chain) was captured in a study of blood T cell repertoires in COVID-19. TCRdb's table, derived via immunoSEQ multiplex PCR, lists solely in-frame clones and lacks some. The sample holds tens of thousands of clones, roughly nine tenths seen once. This clone was seen once. The origin of this receptor is a human donor in a cohort sampled during active COVID-19. Input material: peripheral blood.

The CDR3 DNA sequence: TGTGCCAGCAGTCCTTCGTCGGACAGGAGAAATCAGCCCCAGCATTTT. Translated, it gives CASSPSSDRRNQPQHF. The J gene is TRBJ1-5, the V gene TRBV28, with 7 bases matching TRBD1. The CDR3 loop spans 16 amino acids. The V segment lost 5 bases and the J segment 4 bases; nucleotides outside the gene matches: 11. Looked up from germline, CDR1 is MDHEN and CDR2 is SYDVKM. The entire variable domain, with the rest obtained from reference TRBV28 and TRBJ1-5, is as follows: DVKVTQSSRYLVKRTGEKVFLECVQDMDHENMFWYRQDPGLGLRLIYFSYDVKMKEKGDIPEGYSVSREKKERFSLILESASTNQTSMYLCASSPSSDRRNQPQHFGDGTRLSIL.